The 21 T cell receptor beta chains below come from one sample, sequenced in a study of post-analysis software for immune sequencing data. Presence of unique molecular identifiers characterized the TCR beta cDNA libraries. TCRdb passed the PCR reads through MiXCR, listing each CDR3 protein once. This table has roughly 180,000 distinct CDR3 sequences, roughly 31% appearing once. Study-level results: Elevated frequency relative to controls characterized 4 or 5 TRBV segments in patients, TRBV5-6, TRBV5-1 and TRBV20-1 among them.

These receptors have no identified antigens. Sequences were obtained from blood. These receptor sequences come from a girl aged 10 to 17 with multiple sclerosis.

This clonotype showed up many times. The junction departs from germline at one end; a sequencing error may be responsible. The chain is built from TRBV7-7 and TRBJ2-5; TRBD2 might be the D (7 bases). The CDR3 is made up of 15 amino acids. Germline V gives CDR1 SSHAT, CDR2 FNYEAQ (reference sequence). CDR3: CASSLGGATQETQYF. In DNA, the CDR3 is TGTGCTAGCAGCTTGGGGGGGGCCACACAAGAGACCCAGTACTTC.

CDR3 residues: CASSQAQGTYNEQFF. The CDR3 DNA follows: TGCGCCAGCAGCCAAGCCCAGGGGACCTACAATGAGCAGTTCTTC. The gene calls are TRBV4-3 and TRBJ2-1; TRBD1 is a possible D gene (6 bases). Germline lookup yields CDR1 LGHNA and CDR2 YSLEER. Deletions cut 1 base from V and 2 bases from J, with 9 bases between. This CDR3 spans 15 amino acids.

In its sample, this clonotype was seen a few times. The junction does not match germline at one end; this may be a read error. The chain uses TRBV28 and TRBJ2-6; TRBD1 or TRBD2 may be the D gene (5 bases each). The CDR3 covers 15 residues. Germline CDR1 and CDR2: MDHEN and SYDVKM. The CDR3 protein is CASSLPSVGANVLTF. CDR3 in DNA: TGTGCCAGCAGTCTCCCTTCGGTCGGGGCCAATGTCCTGACTTTC. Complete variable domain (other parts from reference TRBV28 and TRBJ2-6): DVKVTQSSRYLVKRTGEKVFLECVQDMDHENMFWYRQDPGLGLRLIYFSYDVKMKEKGDIPEGYSVSREKKERFSLILESASTNQTSMYLCASSLPSVGANVLTFGAGSRLTVL.

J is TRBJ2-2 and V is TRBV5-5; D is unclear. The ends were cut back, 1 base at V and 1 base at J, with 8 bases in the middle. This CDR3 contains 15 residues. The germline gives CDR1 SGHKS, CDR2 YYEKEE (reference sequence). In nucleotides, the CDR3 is TGTGCCAGCAGCTTGTGGGGTATGAACACCGGGGAGCTGTTTTTT. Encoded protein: CASSLWGMNTGELFF. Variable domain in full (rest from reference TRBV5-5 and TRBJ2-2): DAGVTQSPTHLIKTRGQQVTLRCSPISGHKSVSWYQQVLGQGPQFIFQYYEKEERGRGNFPDRFSARQFPNYSSELNVNALLLGDSALYLCASSLWGMNTGELFFGEGSRLTVL.

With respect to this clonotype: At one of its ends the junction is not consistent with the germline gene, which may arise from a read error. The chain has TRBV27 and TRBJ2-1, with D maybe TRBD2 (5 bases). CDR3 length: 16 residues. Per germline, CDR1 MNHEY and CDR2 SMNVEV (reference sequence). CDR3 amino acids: CASSSLAASSYNERYF. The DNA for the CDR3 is TGTGCCAGCAGTTCGCTGGCAGCTAGCTCCTACAATGAGCGGTACTTC.

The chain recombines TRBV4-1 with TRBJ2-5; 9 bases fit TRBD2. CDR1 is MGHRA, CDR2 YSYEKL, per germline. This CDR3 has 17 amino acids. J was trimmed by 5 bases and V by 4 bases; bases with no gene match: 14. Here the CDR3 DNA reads TGCGCCAGCAGCCGCATTTTTTTAGCGGGAGAAGAGGAGACCCAGTACTTC. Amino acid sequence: CASSRIFLAGEEETQYF.

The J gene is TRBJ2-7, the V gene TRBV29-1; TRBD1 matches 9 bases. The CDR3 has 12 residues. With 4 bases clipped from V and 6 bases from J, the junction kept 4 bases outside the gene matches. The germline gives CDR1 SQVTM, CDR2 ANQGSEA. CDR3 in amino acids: CSVVTGGSEQYF. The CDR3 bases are TGCAGCGTTGTAACAGGGGGCAGCGAGCAGTACTTC.

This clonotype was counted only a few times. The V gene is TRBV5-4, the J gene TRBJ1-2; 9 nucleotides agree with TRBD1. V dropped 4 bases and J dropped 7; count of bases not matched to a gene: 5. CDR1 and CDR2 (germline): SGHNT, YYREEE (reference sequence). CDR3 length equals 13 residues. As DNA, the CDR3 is TGTGCCAGCAGCCGGGACAGGGAACGTGGCTACACCTTC. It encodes CASSRDRERGYTF. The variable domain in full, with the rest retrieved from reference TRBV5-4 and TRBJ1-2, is ETGVTQSPTHLIKTRGQQVTLRCSSQSGHNTVSWYQQALGQGPQFIFQYYREEENGRGNFPPRFSGLQFPNYSSELNVNALELDDSALYLCASSRDRERGYTFGSGTRLTVV.

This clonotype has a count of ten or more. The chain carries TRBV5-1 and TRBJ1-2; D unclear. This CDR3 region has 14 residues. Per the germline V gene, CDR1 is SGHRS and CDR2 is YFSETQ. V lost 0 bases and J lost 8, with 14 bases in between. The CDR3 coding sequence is TGCGCCAGCAGCTTGGCGATGCACTGGGGAGGCTACACCTTC. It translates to CASSLAMHWGGYTF.

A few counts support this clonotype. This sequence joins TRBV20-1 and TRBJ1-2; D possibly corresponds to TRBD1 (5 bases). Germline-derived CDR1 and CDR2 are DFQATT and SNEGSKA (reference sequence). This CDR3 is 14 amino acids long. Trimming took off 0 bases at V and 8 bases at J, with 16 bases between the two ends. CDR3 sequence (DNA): TGCAGTGCTAGAGATCGTAGGGGTTCGGGGGGCTACACCTTC. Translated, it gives CSARDRRGSGGYTF.

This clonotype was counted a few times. The CDR3 sequence is CASGRQNTGELFF. The CDR3 region has the DNA TGTGCCAGCGGGAGACAGAACACCGGGGAGCTGTTTTTT. The chain uses TRBV28 and TRBJ2-2; tentative D call: TRBD2 (5 bases). The germline V and J ends were trimmed by 8 bases and 1 base, with 8 bases remaining between them. There are 13 residues in the CDR3. Germline V gene sequence: CDR1 MDHEN, CDR2 SYDVKM.

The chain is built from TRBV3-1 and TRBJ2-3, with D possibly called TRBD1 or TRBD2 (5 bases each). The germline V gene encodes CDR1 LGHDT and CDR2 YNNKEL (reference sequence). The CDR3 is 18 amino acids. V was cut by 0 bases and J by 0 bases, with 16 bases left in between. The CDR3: CASSQDPGPGSSTDTQYF. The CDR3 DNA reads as TGTGCCAGCAGCCAAGATCCGGGGCCCGGGTCTAGCACAGATACGCAGTATTTT.

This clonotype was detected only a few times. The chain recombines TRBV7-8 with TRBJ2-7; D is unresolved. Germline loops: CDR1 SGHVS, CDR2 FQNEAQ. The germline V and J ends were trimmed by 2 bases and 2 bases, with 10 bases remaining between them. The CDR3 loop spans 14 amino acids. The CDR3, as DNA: TGTGCCAGCAGCTTAACCGACGGACCCTACGAGCAGTACTTC. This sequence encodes CASSLTDGPYEQYF.

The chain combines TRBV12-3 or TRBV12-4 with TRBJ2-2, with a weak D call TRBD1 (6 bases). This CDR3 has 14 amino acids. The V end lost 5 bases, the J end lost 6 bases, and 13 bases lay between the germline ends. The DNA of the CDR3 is TGTGCCAGCAGTGTTCATGAGGGGGCCGGGGAGCTGTTTTTT. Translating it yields CASSVHEGAGELFF.

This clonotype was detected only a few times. CDR3 residues: CASSFRARLNYGYTF. CDR3 in DNA: TGTGCCAGCAGTTTTAGGGCGAGATTAAACTATGGCTACACCTTC. V and J are TRBV28 and TRBJ1-2, with D uncertain. This CDR3 spans 15 amino acids. From germline, CDR1 is MDHEN and CDR2 SYDVKM. Trimming stripped 3 bases from V and 2 bases from J, with 13 bases between.

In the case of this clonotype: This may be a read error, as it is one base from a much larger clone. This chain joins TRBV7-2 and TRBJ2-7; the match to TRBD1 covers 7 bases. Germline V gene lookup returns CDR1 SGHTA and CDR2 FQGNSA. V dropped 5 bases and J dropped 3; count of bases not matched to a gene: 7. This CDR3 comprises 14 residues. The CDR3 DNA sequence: TGTGCCAGCAGCCCCGGACAGGCCCTCTACGAGCAGTACTTC. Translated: CASSPGQALYEQYF.

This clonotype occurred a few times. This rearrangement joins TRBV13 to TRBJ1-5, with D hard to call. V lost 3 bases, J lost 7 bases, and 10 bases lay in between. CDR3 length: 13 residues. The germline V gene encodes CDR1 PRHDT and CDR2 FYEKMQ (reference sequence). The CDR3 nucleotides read TGTGCCAGCAGCTTCGGAAGACGGCAGCCCCAGCATTTT. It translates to CASSFGRRQPQHF.

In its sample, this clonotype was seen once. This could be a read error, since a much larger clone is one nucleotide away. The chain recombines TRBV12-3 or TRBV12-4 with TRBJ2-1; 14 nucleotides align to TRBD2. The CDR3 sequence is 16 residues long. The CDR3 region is CVSSVTGTSGSHLQFF. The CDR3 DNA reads TGTGTCAGCAGTGTAACCGGGACTAGCGGGAGCCACCTTCAGTTCTTC.

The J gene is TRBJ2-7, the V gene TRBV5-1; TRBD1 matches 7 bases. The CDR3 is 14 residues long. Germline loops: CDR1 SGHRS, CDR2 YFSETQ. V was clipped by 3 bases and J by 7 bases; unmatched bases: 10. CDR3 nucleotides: TGCGCCAGCAGCTGGGTAGGGGGCTCGGAAGAGCAGTACTTC. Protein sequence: CASSWVGGSEEQYF.

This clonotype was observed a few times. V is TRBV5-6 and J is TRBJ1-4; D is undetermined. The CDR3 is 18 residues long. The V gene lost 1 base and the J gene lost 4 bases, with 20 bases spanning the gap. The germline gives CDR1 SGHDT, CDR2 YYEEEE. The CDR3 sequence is CASSLIPPPGTHNEKLFF. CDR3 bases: TGTGCCAGCAGCTTGATCCCCCCCCCCGGAACCCATAATGAAAAACTGTTTTTT.

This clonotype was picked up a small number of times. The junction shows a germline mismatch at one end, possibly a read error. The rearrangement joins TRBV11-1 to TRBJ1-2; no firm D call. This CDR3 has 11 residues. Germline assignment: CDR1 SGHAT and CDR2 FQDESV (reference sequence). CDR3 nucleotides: TGTGCCAACAGCTTCCGGGGAGGCCACACCTTC. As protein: CANSFRGGHTF.